Described below is a single T cell receptor beta chain sequence and its context. The antigen this receptor binds is unknown. Base quality data are lacking; no much larger clone is found one base away. This sample is drawn from a study of OX40 agonist ivuxolimab in advanced cancers. For the study in its entirety: The costimulatory receptor OX40 (CD134) was targeted by ivuxolimab, a fully human IgG2 agonistic monoclonal antibody. Intravenous ivuxolimab was administered to patients every 2 weeks at six dose levels: 0.01, 0.1, 0.3, 1.5, 3 and 10 mg/kg. Of the roughly 54 dose-escalation patients, hepatocellular carcinoma was present in around 20, melanoma in around 15, renal cell carcinoma in 9 and head and neck cancer in 9. In the dose-escalation cohort, around four fifths of patients were male, and the mean age was roughly 60 years, with a range of roughly 20 to 79. Prior anti-PD-1, anti-PD-L1 or anti-CTLA-4 therapy was permitted, and 40% to 50% of dose-escalation patients had received checkpoint inhibitors. Partial responses were achieved by three dose-escalation patients, of whom one had hepatocellular carcinoma and two had cutaneous melanoma. The point of sequencing TCRbeta in the periphery was to test whether ivuxolimab changed TCR sequence diversity and drove clonal T-cell expansion. The paper reports the monotherapy dose-escalation portion (N of about 56 patients) of the phase I ivuxolimab trial. What the research found in general, with its limitations: Partial responders in the 0.1-3.0 mg/kg groups had among the lowest normalized peripheral clonal expansion, especially among CD8+ T cells. Which antigens the clonally expanded peripheral T cells were specific for was not determined. Low levels of normalized T-cell clonal expansion were also seen in some nonresponding patients. At doses of 0.1 to 3.0 mg/kg, clonal expansion of both CD4+ and CD8+ blood T cells was observed from baseline to week 6. After ivuxolimab, expanded clones were on average more numerous among CD8+ T cells than among CD4+ T cells.

The trial excluded patients who had a history of autoimmune disease or were on systemic immunosuppression. Peripheral blood for TCR sequencing was collected from all dose cohorts at baseline, on cycle 4 day 1, and on cycle 7 day 1. The samples were drawn from a first-in-human, open-label, multicenter phase I dose-escalation trial of ivuxolimab. Adults with locally advanced or metastatic head and neck squamous cell, hepatocellular, melanoma or renal cell carcinoma were enrolled in the trial. CD4+ and CD8+ T cells were sorted separately from peripheral blood before TCR sequencing. Genomic DNA was extracted from sorted cells for sequencing of the TCRbeta CDR3 region. TCRbeta CDR3 regions were sequenced using the immunoSEQ Assay. TCRdb took this table from immuneACCESS and kept in-frame rearrangements with V and J called. Such tables lack part of the clones; where checked against another copy, unresolved V genes explain under half of the gap, and the rest is unexplained. A total of 13,000 to 15,000 clones appear in this sample, 65% to 80% of them only once. The top ten constitute around a third of the sample.

Here the sequenced sample was CD4+ or CD8+ T cells sorted from blood, taken in a trial of the OX40 agonist ivuxolimab. This receptor was obtained from an adult with an advanced solid tumor such as melanoma, head and neck, liver or kidney cancer.

CDR3 sequence: CASRGTFSSGNTIYF. The DNA reads as follows: TGTGCCAGCAGGGGGACTTTCAGCTCTGGAAACACCATATATTTT. The rearranged chain carries TRBV5-8 and TRBJ1-3; TRBD1 might be the D gene, on 5 matching bases. Per the germline V gene, SGHTS is the CDR1 and YDEGEE is the CDR2. V and J lose 5 bases and 0 bases, and a span of 12 bases separates them. The CDR3 measures 15 amino acids from cysteine to phenylalanine. This entry keeps only the CDR3 DNA: 45 bases, framed from base 1.